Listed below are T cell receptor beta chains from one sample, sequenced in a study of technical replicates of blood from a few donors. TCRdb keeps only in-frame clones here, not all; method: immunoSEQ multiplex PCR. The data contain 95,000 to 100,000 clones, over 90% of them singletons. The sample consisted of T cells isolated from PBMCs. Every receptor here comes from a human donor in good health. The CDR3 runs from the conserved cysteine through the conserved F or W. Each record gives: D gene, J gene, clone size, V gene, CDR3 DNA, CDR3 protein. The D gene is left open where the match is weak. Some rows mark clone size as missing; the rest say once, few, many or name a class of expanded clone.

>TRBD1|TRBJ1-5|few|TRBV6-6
TGTGCCAGCAGTGACAGGGTTAGCAATCAGCCCCAGCATTTT
CASSDRVSNQPQHF
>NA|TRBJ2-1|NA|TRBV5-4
TGTGCCAGCAGCTCTAATAGATGGCGGGAGTTCTTC
CASSSNRWREFF
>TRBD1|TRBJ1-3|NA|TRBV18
TGTGCCAGCACAACAGGGGCCTCTGGAAACACCATATATTTT
CASTTGASGNTIYF
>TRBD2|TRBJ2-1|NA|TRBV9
TGTGCCAGCAGCGAGGATGGGACTATATACAATGAGCAGTTCTTC
CASSEDGTIYNEQFF
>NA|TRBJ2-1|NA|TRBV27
TGTGCCAGCAGTCCGTGGGCTAGCGCTTACTACAATGAGCAGTTCTTC
CASSPWASAYYNEQFF
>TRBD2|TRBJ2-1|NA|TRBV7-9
TGTGCCAGCAGCCGACTAGCGGGGCACTCCTACAATGAGCAGTTCTTC
CASSRLAGHSYNEQFF
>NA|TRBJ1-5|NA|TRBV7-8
TGTGCCAGCAGCTCCCCCGAATTAATCAGGGGCAGCAATCAGCCCCAGCATTTT
CASSSPELIRGSNQPQHF
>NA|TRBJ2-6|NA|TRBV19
TGTGCCAGTAGCGGGACACTCTCTGGGGCCAACGTCCTGACTTTC
CASSGTLSGANVLTF
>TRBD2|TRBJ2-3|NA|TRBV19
TGTGCCAGTAGTATGTTAGCGGGGGGGCCGCTAAGCACAGATACGCAGTATTTT
CASSMLAGGPLSTDTQYF
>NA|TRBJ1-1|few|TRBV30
TGTGCCTGGAGTGTCGGGAGTTCCACTGAAGCTTTCTTT
CAWSVGSSTEAFF
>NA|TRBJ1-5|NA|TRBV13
TGTGCCAGCAGCAGAGGGCCAGGTCAGCCCCAGCATTTT
CASSRGPGQPQHF
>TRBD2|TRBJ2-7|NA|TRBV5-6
TGTGCCAGCAGCCCTTGGACTAGCGGGGAACGCTTTTGGGAGCAGTACTTC
CASSPWTSGERFWEQYF
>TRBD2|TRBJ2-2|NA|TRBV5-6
TGTGCCAGCAGCCTCGGACTAGCGGGAGTGAGCACCGGGGAGCTGTTTTTT
CASSLGLAGVSTGELFF
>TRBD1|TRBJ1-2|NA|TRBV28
TGTGCCAGCAGTTTGGGACAGATAATTAACTATGGCTACACCTTC
CASSLGQIINYGYTF
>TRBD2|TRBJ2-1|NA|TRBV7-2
TGTGCCAGCAGCGTATCCGGGACTAGCGGCAATGAGCAGTTCTTC
CASSVSGTSGNEQFF
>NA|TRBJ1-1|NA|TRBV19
TGTGCCAGTAGTATCAGGGTAACTGAAGCTTTCTTT
CASSIRVTEAFF
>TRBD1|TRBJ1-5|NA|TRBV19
TGTGCCAGTAGTGACAGGGCCCTAAGCAATCAGCCCCAGCATTTT
CASSDRALSNQPQHF
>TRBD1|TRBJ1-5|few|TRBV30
TGTGCCTTGACAGGGAATAGCAATCAGCCCCAGCATTTT
CALTGNSNQPQHF
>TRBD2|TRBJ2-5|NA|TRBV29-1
TGCAGCGTTCGAGAGGGAGGGCAAGAGACCCAGTACTTC
CSVREGGQETQYF
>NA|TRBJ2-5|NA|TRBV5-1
TGCGCCAGCAGACCTAGCGCGGCAGGAGAGACCCAGTACTTC
CASRPSAAGETQYF
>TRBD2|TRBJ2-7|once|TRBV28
TGTGGGACGGCGGGGGTCTACGAGCAGTACTTC
CGTAGVYEQYF
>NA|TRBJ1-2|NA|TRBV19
TGTGCCAGTAGCTACCCCCGACAGAGAAGTAACTATGGCTACACCTTC
CASSYPRQRSNYGYTF
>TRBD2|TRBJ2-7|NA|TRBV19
TGTGCCAGTAGCCCCGAGCGGGGCCCCTACGAGCAGTACTTC
CASSPERGPYEQYF
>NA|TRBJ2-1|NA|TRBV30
TGTGCCTGGAATATGGGGGGAAATGAGCAGTTCTTC
CAWNMGGNEQFF
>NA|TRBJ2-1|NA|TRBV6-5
TGTGCCAGCAGTTCCACTGACAGGTACAATGAGCAGTTCTTC
CASSSTDRYNEQFF
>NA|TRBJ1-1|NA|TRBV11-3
TGTGCCAGCAGCTTGAGTACCACTGAAGCTTTCTTT
CASSLSTTEAFF
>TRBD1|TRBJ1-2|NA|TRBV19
TGTGCCAGTACCGGGACAGCTCATGGCTACACCTTC
CASTGTAHGYTF
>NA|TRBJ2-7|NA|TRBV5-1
TGCGCCAGCAGCTCCCAGGGGGAGCAGTACTTC
CASSSQGEQYF
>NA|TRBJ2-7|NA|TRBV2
TGTGCCAGCAGTGAAGAGGTCGGGAGAGGCTACGAGCAGTACTTC
CASSEEVGRGYEQYF
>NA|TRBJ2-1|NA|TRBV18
TGTGCCAGCTCACCCATCAATGAGCAGTTCTTC
CASSPINEQFF
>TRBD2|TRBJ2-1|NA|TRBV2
TGTGCCAGCAGAGAGACTAGCGGGATTATAAATGAGCAGTTCTTC
CASRETSGIINEQFF
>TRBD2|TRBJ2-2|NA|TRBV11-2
TGTGCCAGCAGCTTAGTCTCCAGGGAGGGCGGGGAGCTGTTTTTT
CASSLVSREGGELFF
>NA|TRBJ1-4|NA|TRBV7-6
TGTGCCAGCAGCTTTGGGGCGGATGGTGAAAAACTGTTTTTT
CASSFGADGEKLFF
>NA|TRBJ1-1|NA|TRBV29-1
TGCAGCGTTAAAATACAGGGCTCCACTGAAGCTTTCTTT
CSVKIQGSTEAFF
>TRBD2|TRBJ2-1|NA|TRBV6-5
TGTGCCAGCAGTTACGGGACTAGCGGGGGTAGGGAGTTCTTC
CASSYGTSGGREFF
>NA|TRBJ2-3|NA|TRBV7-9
TGTGCCAGCGAAACGGCTAGAGGCACAGATACGCAGTATTTT
CASETARGTDTQYF
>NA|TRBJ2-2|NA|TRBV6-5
TGTGCCAGCAGGACAGTGCGCGGGGAGCTGTTTTTT
CASRTVRGELFF